This T cell receptor beta chain emerged from a study of T cells expressing NK-cell markers. As for the study in general: Sequencing of TCR beta repertoires drew on sorted CD3+CD56+NKG2C+, CD3+CD56+NKG2C- and CD3+CD56-NKG2C+ T cells. Seven of the eight sequenced donors were classified as HCMV-seropositive, and one was classified as seronegative.

As concerns this clonotype: As yet, its antigen is unknown.

For TCR beta, cDNA was produced by 5'RACE template switching with UMIs. TCRdb processed the 5' RACE reads again and assigns one entry to each CDR3 protein, with no DNA. The sample holds 550,000 or so distinct CDR3 sequences. The CDR3 has 13 residues. Germline loops: CDR1 SGHRS, CDR2 YFSETQ. Study-level findings and limits: Each of a handful of donors carried dominant NKG2C+ clonotypes accounting for about 1.0-7.5% of CD8+ T cells.

This sequence was found in a man aged 18 to 30 in good health. What was sequenced was blood T cells: a sorted CD56 or NKG2C T cell subset, CD4+ or CD8+ T cells, or bulk PBMC T cells (not recorded which). The chain carries TRBV5-1 and TRBJ2-7. The CDR3 reads CASSSQDKIEQYF.